The 2 T cell receptor beta chains presented below share a single source sample, sequenced in a study of graft-versus-host responses after intestinal transplantation. No antigen has been identified for these receptors. The protocol was immunoSEQ multiplex PCR, while the TCRdb copy is restricted to in-frame clones and leaves out a portion. Seen here are 95,000 to 130,000 clones, 90% observed once, and the top ten hold approximately 0.18%. Specimen: unstimulated CD4+ T cells sorted from spleen or lymph node cells, collected before intestinal transplant. These receptors were taken from a human donor who received an intestinal transplant.

Only one count was recorded for this clone. This chain joins TRBV7-9 and TRBJ1-2; tentative D call: TRBD1 (5 bases). This CDR3 is built from 14 residues. The germline V and J ends were trimmed by 8 bases and 5 bases, with 18 bases remaining between them. The V gene's germline CDR1 is SEHNR and CDR2 FQNEAQ (reference sequence). DNA for the CDR3: TGTGCCAGCCTAGCGGGGCAGGGCTGGTATGGCTACACCTTC. Its protein product is CASLAGQGWYGYTF.

The chain uses TRBV5-4 and TRBJ2-7; D perhaps matches TRBD1 (5 bases). CDR1 is SGHNT and CDR2 is YYREEE in the germline V gene (reference sequence). The CDR3 runs to 15 residues. V was shortened by 3 bases and J by 4 bases, with 17 bases between the two germline ends. This CDR3 is CASSSRKMGPYEQYF. The CDR3 nucleotides are TGTGCCAGCAGCTCACGGAAGATGGGGCCATACGAGCAGTACTTC.